This TCR beta chain was captured by sequencing in a study of technical replicates of blood from several donors. Assay used: immunoSEQ multiplex PCR; TCRdb lists only in-frame clones, some missing. This sample has 65,000 to 95,000 clones, with 75% to 95% found just once. Unmatched junction bases numbered 9, after V lost 5 bases and J lost 0 bases. Germline CDR1 reads SQVTM; CDR2 reads ANQGSEA. The CDR3 is made up of 15 amino acids. The J gene is TRBJ2-7, the V gene TRBV29-1; the match to TRBD1 covers 8 bases. The sample comprised T cells isolated from PBMCs. The TCR sequence derives from a human donor in good health. CDR3 loop: CSVSMTGDNSYEQYF. For the CDR3, the DNA is TGCAGCGTTTCAATGACAGGGGATAACTCCTACGAGCAGTACTTC.